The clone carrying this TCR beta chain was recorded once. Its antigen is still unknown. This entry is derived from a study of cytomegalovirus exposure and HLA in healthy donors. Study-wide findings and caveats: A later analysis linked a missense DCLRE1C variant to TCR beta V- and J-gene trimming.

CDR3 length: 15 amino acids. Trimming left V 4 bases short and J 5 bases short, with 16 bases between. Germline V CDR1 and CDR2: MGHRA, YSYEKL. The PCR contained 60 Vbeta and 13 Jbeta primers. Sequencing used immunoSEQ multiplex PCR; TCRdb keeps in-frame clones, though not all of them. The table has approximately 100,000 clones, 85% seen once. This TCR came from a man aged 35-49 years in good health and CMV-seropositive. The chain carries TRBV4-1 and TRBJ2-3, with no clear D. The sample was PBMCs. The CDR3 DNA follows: TGCGCCAGCAGCCTTGGGTTTCGGGTGGGAGATACGCAGTATTTT. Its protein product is CASSLGFRVGDTQYF.